The rows below give T cell receptor beta chains drawn from one sample of a study of shared clonotypes between healthy human individuals. Libraries were prepared by immunoSEQ multiplex PCR; TCRdb keeps only in-frame clonotypes and omits some of them. The table includes approximately 1,000,000 clones, approximately 75% detected once. The specimen sequenced was memory CD4+ T cells from PBMCs. The receptors originated from a man aged 18 to 30 in good health. Some clones in this sample may be carry-over from other donors' samples. Each CDR3 is given with its conserved first and last residue. The D gene is left open where the match is weak. The size field is filled for only some rows; it gives once, few, many or a size class.

v_call	clone_size	d_call	j_call	cdr3_nt	cdr3_aa
TRBV27	.	.	TRBJ2-5	TGTGCCAGCAGTCGAAGACAGCTTGAAGAGACCCAGTACTTC	CASSRRQLEETQYF
TRBV4-1	.	.	TRBJ2-6	TGCGCCAGCAGCCCCCTCGGGGGCCCCGGGGCCAACGTCCTGACTTTC	CASSPLGGPGANVLTF
TRBV7-3	once	TRBD1	TRBJ2-3	TGTGCCAGCAGCTTGGGACAGGGACTCTCAGATACGCAGTATTTT	CASSLGQGLSDTQYF
TRBV10-1	.	.	TRBJ2-7	TGCGCCAGCAGCCACGTGGGAGTATCCGAGCAGTACTTC	CASSHVGVSEQYF
TRBV5-5	.	.	TRBJ1-4	TGTGCCAGCAGCAGAACGGGACTGGTTAATGAAAAACTGTTTTTT	CASSRTGLVNEKLFF
TRBV5-1	once	TRBD1	TRBJ2-5	TGCGCCAGCAGCAAATCCCCGGGACAGGGCTGGGAGACCCAGTACTTC	CASSKSPGQGWETQYF
TRBV28	.	TRBD2	TRBJ2-5	TGTGCCAGCAGTTTGTATCTGGCTAGCGGGTTAGAGACCCAGTACTTC	CASSLYLASGLETQYF
TRBV6-1	.	TRBD1	TRBJ1-2	TGTGCCAGCAGACCTGGACAGGGCGGCGGCTACACCTTC	CASRPGQGGGYTF
TRBV25-1	.	.	TRBJ2-5	TGTGCCAGCAGTGAAGCCTTGAGCCGGACCGTAGAGACCCAGTACTTC	CASSEALSRTVETQYF
TRBV7-2	.	.	TRBJ2-1	TGTGCCAGCAGCTTCCTTCCACGGATCTACAATGAGCAGTTCTTC	CASSFLPRIYNEQFF
TRBV28	.	.	TRBJ1-5	TGTGCCAGCAGTTTGGGCCTTAGTCAGCCCCAGCATTTT	CASSLGLSQPQHF
TRBV11-2	.	TRBD1	TRBJ2-2	TGTGCCAGCAGGAAGGACAGGGCGGGTTTACCCGGGGAGCTGTTTTTT	CASRKDRAGLPGELFF
TRBV6-5	once	TRBD1	TRBJ2-7	TGTGCCAGCAGTTCACAGGGGGCCGGGTGGGGCGAGCAGTACTTC	CASSSQGAGWGEQYF
TRBV21-1	many	.	TRBJ2-4	TGTGCCAGCAGCAACTTCCGGGACTCAGCCAAAAACATTCAGTACTTC	CASSNFRDSAKNIQYF
TRBV20-1	.	.	TRBJ2-2	TGCAGTGCTAGAAACGACGGGGAGCTGTTTTTT	CSARNDGELFF
TRBV18	few	.	TRBJ1-5	TGTGCCAGCTCGCCGTTTAGGGCAGTGAATAGCAATCAGCCCCAGCATTTT	CASSPFRAVNSNQPQHF
TRBV11-3	.	TRBD1	TRBJ2-7	TGTGCCAGCAGCCCCGGACAGGGGAGAGGCTACGAGCAGTACTTC	CASSPGQGRGYEQYF
TRBV30	few	.	TRBJ1-2	TGTGCCTCAAACAGGGATTACTATGGCTACACCTTC	CASNRDYYGYTF
TRBV27	.	.	TRBJ1-2	TGTGCCAGCAGCCTGAACAGTGCCGGAGGTGGCTACACCTTC	CASSLNSAGGGYTF
TRBV11-3	once	.	TRBJ2-5	TGTGCCAGCAGCTTAGTCTGGGGCCCGGGAGTTCAAGAGACCCAGTACTTC	CASSLVWGPGVQETQYF
TRBV15	.	.	TRBJ2-7	TGTGCCACCAGCAGAGATTTTACCCCCTCCTACGAGCAGTACTTC	CATSRDFTPSYEQYF
TRBV5-5	.	TRBD2	TRBJ2-3	TGTGCCAGCACCCGGGGGGGAACCACAGATACGCAGTATTTT	CASTRGGTTDTQYF
TRBV4-2	.	.	TRBJ1-2	TGTGCCAGCAGCCACATAGGACAGAACTATGGCTACACCTTC	CASSHIGQNYGYTF
TRBV6-1	.	TRBD2	TRBJ2-5	TGTGCCAGCAGTGGGCAGACTAGCGGGAGGGCCTCCAAAGAGACCCAGTACTTC	CASSGQTSGRASKETQYF
TRBV5-5	.	TRBD2	TRBJ2-3	TGTGCCAGCAGCTCTATTCGGGAGGGCGCAGATACGCAGTATTTT	CASSSIREGADTQYF
TRBV2	.	TRBD2	TRBJ2-1	TGTGCCAGCAGTAGCGCAGCGGGGATCTACAATGAGCAGTTCTTC	CASSSAAGIYNEQFF
TRBV7-9	once	TRBD1	TRBJ2-3	TGTGCCAGCAGCTCACGGACAGGGACCTCGGGTACGCAGTATTTT	CASSSRTGTSGTQYF
TRBV6-1	.	.	TRBJ1-2	TGTGCCAGCATCCAAATCGGTGGTCTAGGGGATGGCTACACCTTC	CASIQIGGLGDGYTF
TRBV5-1	.	TRBD2	TRBJ2-3	TGCGCCAGCAGCTTGGGGGGACTAGCGGGAGGAACAGGGGATACGCAGTATTTT	CASSLGGLAGGTGDTQYF
TRBV7-3	.	.	TRBJ2-2	TGTGCCAGCAGCTTATTGAACACTGGTTTGAACACCGGGGAGCTGTTTTTT	CASSLLNTGLNTGELFF